This TCR beta chain was captured in a study of OX40 agonist ivuxolimab in advanced cancers. Study background: Averaging 60 years in age, with a range of roughly 23 to 80, the cohort was around 83% male. General study points: Relative to CD4+, CD8+ T cells held more expanded clones on average.

Germline CDR1 reads MNHEY; CDR2 reads SMNVEV (reference sequence). This CDR3 comprises 14 residues. Trimming at V came to 5 bases and at J to 4 bases, leaving 8 bases not matched to a gene. As to this clone: Its antigen is currently unknown.

Blood sampling took place at baseline, cycle 4 day 1, and cycle 7 day 1. The assay was immunoSEQ multiplex PCR, and TCRdb's table has in-frame clones only and misses some. There are tens of thousands of clones in the sample; more than 85% occur only once, and roughly 2.5% lies in the top ten. The rearrangement uses TRBV27 and TRBJ2-7, with 7 bases that match TRBD1. The sequence derives from an adult with an advanced solid tumor such as melanoma, head and neck, liver or kidney cancer. Specimen: CD4+ or CD8+ T cells sorted from blood, collected in a trial of the OX40 agonist ivuxolimab. Here the CDR3 DNA reads TGTGCCAGCAGTCGGTCACAGGGGCTTTACGAGCAGTACTTC. It specifies CASSRSQGLYEQYF.